These 17 T cell receptor beta chains were all obtained from the same sample, sequenced in a study of preoperative IRX-2 immunotherapy in early breast cancer. The assay was immunoSEQ multiplex PCR, and TCRdb's table has in-frame clones only and misses some. The sample comprises some 30,000 clones, 80% to 85% of which are singletons, and 2% to 3% rests with the top ten. As to treatment: preoperative locoregional IRX-2 cytokine immunotherapy. This sample comprised lymph node tissue, obtained from a patient treated with IRX-2 immunotherapy. These receptors were collected from a human donor with breast cancer.

This clone was seen a single time. CDR3 bases: TGTGCTAGTGGTTTGGGGACTAGCGGTACAGATACGCAGTATTTT. Translation: CASGLGTSGTDTQYF. V gene TRBV12-5 combines with J gene TRBJ2-3, with 10 bases that match TRBD2. The CDR3 consists of 15 residues. V dropped 1 base and J dropped 3; count of bases not matched to a gene: 1. The germline V gene encodes CDR1 LGHNT and CDR2 FRNRAP.

This chain connects TRBV19 to TRBJ2-1; 11 nucleotides match TRBD1. The trim removed 6 bases at V and 7 bases at J, leaving 5 bases unmatched. CDR3 size: 14 residues. The germline gives CDR1 LNHDA, CDR2 SQIVND (reference sequence). CDR3 sequence: CASRDRGRWNEQFF. The CDR3 region has the DNA TGTGCCAGTAGGGACAGGGGGCGGTGGAATGAGCAGTTCTTC. The variable domain in full, with the rest retrieved from reference TRBV19 and TRBJ2-1, is DGGITQSPKYLFRKEGQNVTLSCEQNLNHDAMYWYRQDPGQGLRLIYYSQIVNDFQKGDIAEGYSVSREKKESFPLTVTSAQKNPTAFYLCASRDRGRWNEQFFGPGTRLTVL.

The chain recombines TRBV18 with TRBJ1-5, with D possibly TRBD1 on 6 matching bases. Germline loops: CDR1 KGHSH, CDR2 LQKENI. The CDR3 consists of 16 residues. V was clipped by 4 bases and J by 2 bases, with 15 bases between them. The CDR3: CASSRLEGGGNQPQHF. The DNA of the CDR3 is TGTGCCAGCTCACGACTTGAGGGGGGCGGCAATCAGCCCCAGCATTTT. Together with reference TRBV18 and TRBJ1-5, the CDR3 gives the full variable domain: NAGVMQNPRHLVRRRGQEARLRCSPMKGHSHVYWYRQLPEEGLKFMVYLQKENIIDESGMPKERFSAEFPKEGPSILRIQQVVRGDSAAYFCASSRLEGGGNQPQHFGDGTRLSIL.

This chain connects TRBV19 to TRBJ2-2, with a weak D call TRBD1 (6 bases). Trimming stripped 6 bases from V and 6 bases from J, with 11 bases between. The germline gives CDR1 LNHDA, CDR2 SQIVND (reference sequence). CDR3 length: 13 residues. In DNA form, the CDR3 reads TGTGCCAGTAGCTACAGGGTGGCCGGGGAGCTGTTTTTT. Translating gives CASSYRVAGELFF. Full variable domain (remainder filled in from reference TRBV19 and TRBJ2-2): DGGITQSPKYLFRKEGQNVTLSCEQNLNHDAMYWYRQDPGQGLRLIYYSQIVNDFQKGDIAEGYSVSREKKESFPLTVTSAQKNPTAFYLCASSYRVAGELFFGEGSRLTVL.

This clone was observed a few times. The chain has TRBV19 and TRBJ1-2; D is ambiguous. CDR1 and CDR2 from the germline V gene are LNHDA and SQIVND (reference sequence). The V gene lost 0 bases and the J gene lost 7 bases, with 9 bases spanning the gap. The CDR3 is 13 amino acids. The CDR3 is CASSIDRLSGYTF. CDR3 nucleotide sequence: TGTGCCAGTAGTATAGATCGTTTGTCTGGCTACACCTTC. The full variable domain, its missing parts supplied by reference TRBV19 and TRBJ1-2, is DGGITQSPKYLFRKEGQNVTLSCEQNLNHDAMYWYRQDPGQGLRLIYYSQIVNDFQKGDIAEGYSVSREKKESFPLTVTSAQKNPTAFYLCASSIDRLSGYTFGSGTRLTVV.

V usage is TRBV6-8 and J usage is TRBJ1-6; D uncertain. Per the germline V gene, CDR1 is MNHGY and CDR2 is SAAAGT. This CDR3 comprises 13 residues. V lost 5 bases and J lost 13, with 15 bases in between. CDR3 nucleotide sequence: TGTGCCAGCAGTCCGCTCCTACCGGAGCCCCTCCACTTT. Its translation: CASSPLLPEPLHF.

V usage is TRBV6-8 and J usage is TRBJ1-1; a weak D match, TRBD1 (5 bases). This CDR3 is built from 19 residues. Per germline, CDR1 MNHGY and CDR2 SAAAGT. The V and J ends lost 5 bases and 0 bases respectively, with 25 bases between them. The CDR3 nucleotides read TGTGCCAGCAGTGATGGGGAGAATACTGGGGCGATCCTGAACACTGAAGCTTTCTTT. It is translated as CASSDGENTGAILNTEAFF.

The rearrangement uses TRBV19 and TRBJ1-2; a possible D gene is TRBD1 (5 bases). Germline V lookup: CDR1 LNHDA, CDR2 SQIVND (reference sequence). Between the trimmed V and J ends, which lost 5 bases and 6 bases, there was a span of 19 bases. The CDR3 is 15 amino acids. CDR3 region: CASSRGRDGTNGYTF. CDR3 DNA: TGTGCCAGTAGTCGGGGGAGGGATGGAACGAATGGCTACACCTTC.

The V call is TRBV19, the J call TRBJ1-1, with 7 nucleotides matching TRBD1. Germline V gives CDR1 LNHDA, CDR2 SQIVND (reference sequence). The J segment lost 5 bases and the V segment lost 7 bases, leaving 10 bases of the junction unmatched. There are 14 residues in the CDR3. The CDR3 spells CASIRIGGWTEAFF. CDR3 DNA: TGTGCCAGTATCCGAATAGGGGGCTGGACTGAAGCTTTCTTT.

The chain is built from TRBV28 and TRBJ1-6; D gene uncertain. Germline CDR1 is MDHEN and CDR2 is SYDVKM. Trimming took off 3 bases at V and 3 bases at J, with 12 bases between the two ends. CDR3 size: 16 residues. This chain's CDR3 is CASSFSTPSYNSPLHF. The DNA of the CDR3 is TGTGCCAGCAGTTTCAGTACTCCTAGCTATAATTCACCCCTCCACTTT.

This chain connects TRBV19 to TRBJ2-4, with TRBD1 identical over 9 bases. This CDR3 is built from 15 residues. V lost 4 bases, J lost 6 bases, and 7 bases stayed unmatched. Germline CDR1 reads LNHDA; CDR2 reads SQIVND (reference sequence). The CDR3 here is CASSKFPGQGNIQYF. The CDR3 DNA reads TGTGCCAGTAGTAAGTTTCCGGGACAGGGAAACATTCAGTACTTC.

DNA for the CDR3: TGTGCCAGCAGTCATCGCGGGGCATACGAGCAGTACTTC. Encoded protein: CASSHRGAYEQYF. The gene calls are TRBV14 and TRBJ2-7, with D perhaps matching TRBD2 (6 bases). Deletions cut 6 bases from V and 4 bases from J, with 13 bases between. The germline V gene encodes CDR1 SGHDN and CDR2 FVKESK. This CDR3 comprises 13 residues.

This clone was recorded only once. The rearrangement joins TRBV19 to TRBJ2-2; D is uncertain. The germline CDR1 and CDR2 sequences are LNHDA and SQIVND (reference sequence). V lost 7 bases, J lost 4 bases, and 13 bases lay in between. The CDR3 has 14 amino acids. This CDR3 reads CASTQRWGTGELFF. The CDR3 DNA sequence: TGTGCCAGTACTCAGCGTTGGGGCACCGGGGAGCTGTTTTTT.

The CDR3 nucleotides read TGTGCCAGCTCACCGCGCGGGACCGACGAGCAGTACTTC. As protein: CASSPRGTDEQYF. V usage is TRBV18 and J usage is TRBJ2-7, with D maybe TRBD2 (6 bases). This CDR3 comprises 13 residues. The V gene lost 3 bases and the J gene lost 5 bases, with 11 bases spanning the gap. Germline V lookup: CDR1 KGHSH, CDR2 LQKENI.

V usage is TRBV29-1 and J usage is TRBJ1-2; D remains ambiguous. Per germline, CDR1 SQVTM and CDR2 ANQGSEA. Trimming left V 6 bases short and J 0 bases short, with 8 bases between. The CDR3 extends over 12 amino acids. CDR3 residues: CSVLWPNYGYTF. CDR3 DNA sequence: TGCAGCGTCCTGTGGCCTAACTATGGCTACACCTTC.

The chain is built from TRBV29-1 and TRBJ1-2; D is unclear. Deletions cut 4 bases from V and 4 bases from J, with 13 bases between. Germline loops: CDR1 SQVTM, CDR2 ANQGSEA. The CDR3 is 13 amino acids. The CDR3 region is CSVGLPVAYGYTF. For the CDR3, the DNA is TGCAGCGTTGGTTTACCCGTGGCCTATGGCTACACCTTC.

The J gene is TRBJ1-2, the V gene TRBV6-8; D might be TRBD1 (6 bases). V gave up 0 bases and J gave up 8 bases, with 10 bases separating them. Per germline, CDR1 MNHGY and CDR2 SAAAGT. The CDR3 contains 13 residues. This chain's CDR3 is CASSYSWTAGYTF. The CDR3 coding sequence is TGTGCCAGCAGTTACTCTTGGACAGCCGGCTACACCTTC.